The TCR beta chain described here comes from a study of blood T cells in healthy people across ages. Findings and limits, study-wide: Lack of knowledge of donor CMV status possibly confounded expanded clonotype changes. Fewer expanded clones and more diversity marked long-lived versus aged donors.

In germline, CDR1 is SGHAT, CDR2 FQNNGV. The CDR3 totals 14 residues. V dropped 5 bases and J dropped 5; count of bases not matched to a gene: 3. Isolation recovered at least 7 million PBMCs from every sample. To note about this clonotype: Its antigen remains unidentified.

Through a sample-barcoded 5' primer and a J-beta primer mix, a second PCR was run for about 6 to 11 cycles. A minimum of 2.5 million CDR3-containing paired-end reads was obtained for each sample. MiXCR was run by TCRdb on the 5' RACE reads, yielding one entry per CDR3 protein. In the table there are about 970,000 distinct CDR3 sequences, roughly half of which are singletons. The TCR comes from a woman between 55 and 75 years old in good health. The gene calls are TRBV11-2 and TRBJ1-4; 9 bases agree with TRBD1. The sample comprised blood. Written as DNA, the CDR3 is TGTGCCAGCAGCCGGGACAGGGTGAATGAAAAACTGTTTTTT. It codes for CASSRDRVNEKLFF.